This T cell receptor beta chain was captured by sequencing in a study of CD8 T cells in ankylosing spondylitis. Notes on the study in general: Roughly eight highly homologous variants made up a TCR beta motif, and this motif appeared characteristic of ankylosing spondylitis blood. Clones tied to disease were said to be significantly enriched in matched ankylosing spondylitis synovial fluid.

The CDR3 sequence is 14 residues long. Germline CDR1 reads ENHRY; CDR2 reads SYGVKD. Unmatched junction bases numbered 9, after V lost 10 bases and J lost 3 bases. By quantitative 5'-RACE with molecular barcodes, the TCR beta libraries were made. TCRdb recomputed calls from the 5' RACE reads with MiXCR, one row per CDR3 protein. The sample holds 400,000 to 450,000 distinct CDR3 sequences, about a sixth seen once. Concerning this clonotype: Its antigen is not identified.

The source material was blood, either unsorted or a sorted T cell fraction (not recorded which). This receptor was taken from a male donor with ankylosing spondylitis. This sequence joins TRBV10-3 and TRBJ1-5, with 7 bases fitting TRBD1. The CDR3 DNA is TGTGCCACTACCCCAGGGGGGAACAATCAGCCCCAGCATTTT. Translated: CATTPGGNNQPQHF.